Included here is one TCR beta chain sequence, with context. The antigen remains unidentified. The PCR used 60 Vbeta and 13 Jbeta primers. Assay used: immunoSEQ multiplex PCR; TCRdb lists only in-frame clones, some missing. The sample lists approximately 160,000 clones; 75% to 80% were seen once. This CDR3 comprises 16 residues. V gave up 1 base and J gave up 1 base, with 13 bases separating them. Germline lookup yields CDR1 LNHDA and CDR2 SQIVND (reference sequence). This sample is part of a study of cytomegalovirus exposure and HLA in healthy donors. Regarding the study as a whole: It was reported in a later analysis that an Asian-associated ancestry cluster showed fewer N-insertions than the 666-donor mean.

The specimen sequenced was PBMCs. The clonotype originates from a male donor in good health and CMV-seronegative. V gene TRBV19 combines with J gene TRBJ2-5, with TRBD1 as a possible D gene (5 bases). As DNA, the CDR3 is TGTGCCAGTAGTATAGTAGCAGGGATGGGCCAAGAGACCCAGTACTTC. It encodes CASSIVAGMGQETQYF. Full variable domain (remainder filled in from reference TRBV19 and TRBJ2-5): DGGITQSPKYLFRKEGQNVTLSCEQNLNHDAMYWYRQDPGQGLRLIYYSQIVNDFQKGDIAEGYSVSREKKESFPLTVTSAQKNPTAFYLCASSIVAGMGQETQYFGPGTRLLVL.